This T cell receptor beta chain was identified in a study of blood T cell repertoires in COVID-19. As for the study in general: From T cells, B-cell-depleted T cells, or PBMCs came the material, which was cDNA or gDNA.

The CDR3 has 16 residues. Germline values: CDR1 PRHDT, CDR2 FYEKMQ (reference sequence). The V segment lost 5 bases and the J segment 1 base; nucleotides outside the gene matches: 8. Per the original methods: Estimation of nucleated cell counts was performed using reference gene primer amplification. Some clones are missing from TCRdb's copy, which holds only in-frame ones; the method was immunoSEQ multiplex PCR. The V and J calls and clone size are taken from that table; D and trimming were inferred from the DNA. Found here are 90,000 to 110,000 clones, roughly 87% of them singletons; the top ten hold about 3.9%.

This rearrangement joins TRBV13 to TRBJ2-7; 10 bases agree with TRBD2. The source of this sequence is a man aged 50 or older with acute or convalescent COVID-19. The sample was peripheral blood. CDR3 residues: CASSPLEREGSYEQYF. CDR3 DNA: TGTGCCAGCAGCCCCCTGGAGCGGGAGGGATCCTACGAGCAGTACTTC.